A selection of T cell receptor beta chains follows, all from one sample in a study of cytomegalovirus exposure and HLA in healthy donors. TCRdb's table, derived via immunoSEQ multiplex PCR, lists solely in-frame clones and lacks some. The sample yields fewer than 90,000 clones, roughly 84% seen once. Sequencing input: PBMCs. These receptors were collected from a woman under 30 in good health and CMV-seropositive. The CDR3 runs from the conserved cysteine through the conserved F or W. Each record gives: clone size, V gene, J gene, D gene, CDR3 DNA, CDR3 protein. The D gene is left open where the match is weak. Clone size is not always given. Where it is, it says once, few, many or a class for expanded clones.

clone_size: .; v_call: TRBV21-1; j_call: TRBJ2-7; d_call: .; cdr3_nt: TGTGCCAGCAGCAAAGGGCACCAACAGGGATATCTTAACGAGCAGTACTTC; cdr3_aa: CASSKGHQQGYLNEQYF
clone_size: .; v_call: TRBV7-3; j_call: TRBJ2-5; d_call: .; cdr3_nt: TGTGCCAGCAGCCCGGAGGGGGAGACCCAGTACTTC; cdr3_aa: CASSPEGETQYF
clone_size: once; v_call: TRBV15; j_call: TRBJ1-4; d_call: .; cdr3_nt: TGTGCCACCAGCAGAGGGACAGATGAAAAACTGTTTTTT; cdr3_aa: CATSRGTDEKLFF
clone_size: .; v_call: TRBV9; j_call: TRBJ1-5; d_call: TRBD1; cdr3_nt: TGTGCCAGCAGCGTAGGCGCAGGGGGCTTTCAGCCCCAGCATTTT; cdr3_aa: CASSVGAGGFQPQHF
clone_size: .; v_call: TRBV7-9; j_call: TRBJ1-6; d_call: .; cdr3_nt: TGTGCCAGCAGCTTGCAAGGGGGGGTCGGACGTTCACCCCTCCACTTT; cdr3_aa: CASSLQGGVGRSPLHF
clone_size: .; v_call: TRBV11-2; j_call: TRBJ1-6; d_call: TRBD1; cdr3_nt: TGTGCCAGCAGCTTAGAAGGGGACAGGGCATCACCCCTCCACTTT; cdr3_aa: CASSLEGDRASPLHF
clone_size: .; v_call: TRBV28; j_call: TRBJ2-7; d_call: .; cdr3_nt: TGTGCCAGCAGTCTCGGGACTCTACCCTACGAGCAGTACTTC; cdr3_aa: CASSLGTLPYEQYF
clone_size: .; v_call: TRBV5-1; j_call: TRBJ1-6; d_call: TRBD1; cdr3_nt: TGCGCCAGCAGCTTGGGGGGTCAGGGGGCCGGTTCACCCCTCCACTTT; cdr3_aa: CASSLGGQGAGSPLHF
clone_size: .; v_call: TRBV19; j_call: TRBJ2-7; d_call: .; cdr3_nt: TGTGCCAGTAGTATTCCGGGAATACCCCTCTACGAGCAGTACTTC; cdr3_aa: CASSIPGIPLYEQYF
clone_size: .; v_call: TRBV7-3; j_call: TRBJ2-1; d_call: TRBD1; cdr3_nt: TGTGCCAGCAGCTTCGACAGGGCCAATGAGCAGTTCTTC; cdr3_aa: CASSFDRANEQFF